This TCR beta chain comes out of a study of molecular identifiers for immune sequencing clone quantification. Study information: Replicates partitioned RNA from approximately 20,000 or 100,000 naive CD8 cells into five parts, sequencing four. Overall study results and limits: Detecting spiked Jurkat TCR RNA from one cell among 950,000 to 1,000,000 naive cells was reportedly possible. The share of molecules held by clones above 20 RNA copies was over 97% in effector cells and under 1% in naive cells.

Previously reported methods and listed TCR primers produced the bulk TCR libraries. TCRdb processed the PCR reads anew with MiXCR; each CDR3 protein has one entry. The repertoire includes approximately 500,000 distinct CDR3 sequences, about a fifth of them detected once, and roughly 0.81% sits in the top ten. In this sample, this clonotype turned up many times. Its antigen is undetermined. This CDR3 is built from 14 residues. Trimming removed 9 bases at V and 0 bases at J, with 14 bases between. The chain is built from TRBV23-1 and TRBJ1-1; maybe TRBD1 (5 bases). TRBV23-1 is recorded as an ORF, its role being uncertain. This sequence was found in a human donor in good health. Some libraries in this study had Jurkat cell RNA spiked in. The sequenced material came from naive CD8+ T cells from blood, with Jurkat cell RNA spiked in. The subset: FACS-sorted CD8+CD4-CCR7+CD45RA+ naive T cells. The CDR3 reads CASPRGSVNTEAFF. CDR3 DNA: TGCGCCAGTCCCCGGGGGTCCGTGAACACTGAAGCTTTCTTT.